This T cell receptor (beta chain) was obtained from a study of T cell responses to AZD1222 COVID-19 vaccine. Overall study results and limits: Spike-specific TCR breadth and depth grew following two AZD1222 doses. All repertoire sampling was performed exclusively after the peak T cell response. Reportedly, nearly half of unique spike TCRs recognized epitopes outside B.1.351/B.1.1.7 mutations.

Method: immunoSEQ multiplex PCR; TCRdb's copy keeps in-frame clones and lacks some. Of 90,000 to 95,000 clones in the sample, about nine tenths were seen once. Germline assignment: CDR1 SGHTA and CDR2 FQGNSA. The CDR3 consists of 14 residues. V lost 6 bases and J lost 3, with 14 bases in between. As to this clone: No antigen is known for it.

Source: peripheral blood, taken on day 0 of AZD1222 vaccination. This receptor was obtained from an adult in good health. The chain uses TRBV7-2 and TRBJ1-2; tentative D call: TRBD1 (6 bases). The CDR3 protein is CASSPPRGYYGYTF. As DNA, the CDR3 is TGTGCCAGCAGTCCCCCCAGGGGCTACTATGGCTACACCTTC.